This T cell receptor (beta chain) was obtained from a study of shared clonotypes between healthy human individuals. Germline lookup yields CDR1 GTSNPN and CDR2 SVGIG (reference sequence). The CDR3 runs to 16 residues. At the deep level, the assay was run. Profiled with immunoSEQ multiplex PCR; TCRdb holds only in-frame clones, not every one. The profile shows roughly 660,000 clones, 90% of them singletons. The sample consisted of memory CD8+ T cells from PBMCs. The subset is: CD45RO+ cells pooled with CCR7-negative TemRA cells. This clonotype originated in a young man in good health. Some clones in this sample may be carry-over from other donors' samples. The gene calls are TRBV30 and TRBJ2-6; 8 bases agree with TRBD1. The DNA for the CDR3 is TGTGCGTGGCAGGGGGCCCCCATGGGTGGGGCCAACGTCCTGACTTTC. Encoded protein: CAWQGAPMGGANVLTF.